This T cell receptor beta chain was documented in a study of metastatic and nonmetastatic thyroid tumors. Study-level background: Repertoires from blood and tumor or nodule tissue of malignant and benign thyroid patients were compared.

Whole-study findings and limits: Reported TCR beta diversity, measured in blood and tumor, was significantly higher for malignant thyroid tumors than for benign nodules.

As for this clone: Its antigen is currently unknown.

Nobody among the patients had been given any treatment before thyroid surgery. Germline-derived CDR1 and CDR2 are MDHEN and SYDVKM. The V gene end was trimmed by 6 bases and the J gene end by 7 bases; junction bases not matched to a gene: 7. CDR3 size: 14 residues. As processed by the authors: What underpinned the distant-metastasis classifier for papillary thyroid cancer was the set of CDR3 differences across clinicopathological groups. TCRdb reprocessed the PCR reads using MiXCR. The V and J calls come from TCRdb's annotation, not from the publication. The data contain 14,000 to 15,000 clones, around 3.6% of them seen just once; the ten biggest clones take up 25% to 30%.

The sequencing input was tumor tissue. The chain couples TRBV28 to TRBJ2-1, with TRBD2 matching over 9 bases. The sequence was collected from a female donor with papillary thyroid cancer or a benign thyroid nodule (not recorded which). Some clones in this sample may be carry-over from other donors' samples. The CDR3 loop reads CASSRGLARNEQFF. As DNA, the CDR3 is TGTGCCAGCAGCCGAGGACTAGCGAGGAATGAGCAGTTCTTC.